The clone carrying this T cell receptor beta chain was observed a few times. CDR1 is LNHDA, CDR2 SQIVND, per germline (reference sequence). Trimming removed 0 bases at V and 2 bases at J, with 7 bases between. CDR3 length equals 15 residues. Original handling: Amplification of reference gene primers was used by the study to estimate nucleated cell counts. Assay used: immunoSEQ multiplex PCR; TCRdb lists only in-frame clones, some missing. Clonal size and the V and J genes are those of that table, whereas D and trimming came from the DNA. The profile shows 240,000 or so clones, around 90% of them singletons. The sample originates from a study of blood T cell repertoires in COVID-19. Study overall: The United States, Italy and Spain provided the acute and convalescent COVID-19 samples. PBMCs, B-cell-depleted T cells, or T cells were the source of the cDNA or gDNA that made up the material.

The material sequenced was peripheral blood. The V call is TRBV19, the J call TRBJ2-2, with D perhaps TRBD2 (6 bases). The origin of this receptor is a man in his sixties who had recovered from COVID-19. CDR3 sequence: CASSIEGGNTGELFF. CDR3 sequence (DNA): TGTGCCAGTAGTATAGAGGGGGGAAACACCGGGGAGCTGTTTTTT.